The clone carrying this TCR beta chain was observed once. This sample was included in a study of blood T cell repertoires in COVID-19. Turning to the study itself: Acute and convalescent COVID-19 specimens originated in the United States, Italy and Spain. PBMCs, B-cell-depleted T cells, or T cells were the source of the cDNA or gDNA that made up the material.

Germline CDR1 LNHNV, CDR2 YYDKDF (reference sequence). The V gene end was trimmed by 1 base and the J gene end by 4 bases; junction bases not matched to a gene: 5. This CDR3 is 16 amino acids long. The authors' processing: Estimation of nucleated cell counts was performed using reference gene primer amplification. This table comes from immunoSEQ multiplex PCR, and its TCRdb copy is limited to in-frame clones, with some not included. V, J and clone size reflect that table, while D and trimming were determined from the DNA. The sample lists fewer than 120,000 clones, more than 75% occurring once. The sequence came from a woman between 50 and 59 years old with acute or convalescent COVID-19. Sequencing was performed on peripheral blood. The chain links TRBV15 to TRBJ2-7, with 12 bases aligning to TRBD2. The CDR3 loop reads CATSRGGTSGRYEQYF. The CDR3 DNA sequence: TGTGCCACCAGCAGAGGAGGGACTAGCGGGCGTTACGAGCAGTACTTC.